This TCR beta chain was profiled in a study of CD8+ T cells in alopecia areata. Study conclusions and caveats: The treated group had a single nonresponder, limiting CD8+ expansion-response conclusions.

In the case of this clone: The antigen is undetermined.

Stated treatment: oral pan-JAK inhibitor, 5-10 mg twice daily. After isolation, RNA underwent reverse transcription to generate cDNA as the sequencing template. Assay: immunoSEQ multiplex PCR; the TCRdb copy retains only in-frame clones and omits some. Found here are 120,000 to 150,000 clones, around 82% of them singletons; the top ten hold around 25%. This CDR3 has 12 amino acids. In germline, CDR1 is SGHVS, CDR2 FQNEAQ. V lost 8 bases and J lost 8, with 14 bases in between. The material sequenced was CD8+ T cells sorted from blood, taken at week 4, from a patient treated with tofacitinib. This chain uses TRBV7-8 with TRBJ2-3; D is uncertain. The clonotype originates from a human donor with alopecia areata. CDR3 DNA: TGTGCCAGCTCGAGAACTGCTCTTACGCAGTATTTT. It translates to CASSRTALTQYF.